The rows below give T cell receptor beta chains drawn from one sample of a study of long-term antiretroviral therapy in people with HIV. The method was immunoSEQ multiplex PCR; TCRdb's version includes in-frame clones alone and lacks a portion of them. The sample has some 14,000 clones; 75% to 85% are singletons. This specimen was unsorted PBMCs, taken 3.1 years after starting antiretroviral therapy. Receptors originate from a man between 40 and 49 years old with HIV. CDR3s include the opening cysteine and the closing phenylalanine or tryptophan. Fields, in order: clone size, J gene, D gene, V gene, CDR3 protein, CDR3 DNA. D genes are given only for firm matches. A row's size may be missing; if present it is once, few, many or a size class.

-	TRBJ1-1	TRBD1	TRBV7-9	CASSPQGGTEAFF	TGTGCCAGCAGCCCACAGGGGGGGACTGAAGCTTTCTTT
-	TRBJ1-1	-	TRBV6-5	CASSYSTLNTEAFF	TGTGCCAGCAGTTACTCGACCTTGAACACTGAAGCTTTCTTT
-	TRBJ1-2	-	TRBV5-6	CASSQSFREYTF	TGTGCCAGCAGCCAATCGTTCAGGGAATACACCTTC
-	TRBJ1-2	-	TRBV4-2	CASSQDLGSANYGYTF	TGTGCCAGCAGCCAAGATCTTGGCTCTGCTAACTATGGCTACACCTTC
-	TRBJ1-2	-	TRBV7-9	CASSSNRDYGYTF	TGTGCCAGCAGTTCCAACAGGGACTATGGCTACACCTTC
-	TRBJ2-3	-	TRBV29-1	CSLGGSTDTQYF	TGCTCCCTTGGGGGGAGTACAGATACGCAGTATTTT
-	TRBJ1-2	TRBD1	TRBV11-2	CASSLTGGALRNGYTF	TGTGCCAGCAGCCTGACAGGGGGCGCCTTGAGAAATGGCTACACCTTC
-	TRBJ1-1	-	TRBV7-8	CASSGYREWYTEAFF	TGTGCCAGCAGCGGATACAGGGAATGGTACACTGAAGCTTTCTTT
-	TRBJ2-7	TRBD2	TRBV27	CASNSAGGELYEQYF	TGTGCCAGCAACTCCGCTGGGGGGGAGCTCTACGAGCAGTACTTC
once	TRBJ1-1	-	TRBV30	CAWAVLNTEAFF	TGTGCCTGGGCAGTCCTGAACACTGAAGCTTTCTTT
-	TRBJ1-1	TRBD1	TRBV7-9	CASSVGQGAQAEAFF	TGTGCCAGCAGCGTGGGACAGGGGGCGCAGGCTGAAGCTTTCTTT
-	TRBJ2-5	-	TRBV5-1	CASSLVVDFQETQYF	TGCGCCAGCAGCTTGGTAGTGGACTTCCAAGAGACCCAGTACTTC
-	TRBJ1-1	TRBD1	TRBV9	CASSGRDSASEAFF	TGTGCCAGCAGCGGACGGGACAGCGCCTCTGAAGCTTTCTTT
-	TRBJ2-2	-	TRBV5-1	CASNQEGTGELFF	TGCGCCAGCAACCAGGAAGGCACCGGGGAGCTGTTTTTT
-	TRBJ2-7	TRBD1	TRBV12-5	CASGPDRGTYEQYF	TGTGCTAGTGGCCCGGACAGGGGAACCTACGAGCAGTACTTC
-	TRBJ1-1	TRBD1	TRBV6-5	CASQPTGETEAFF	TGTGCCAGCCAACCAACAGGGGAGACTGAAGCTTTCTTT
-	TRBJ1-3	TRBD1	TRBV6-1	CASSGGQGNGNTIYF	TGTGCCAGCAGTGGGGGACAGGGTAACGGAAACACCATATATTTT
few	TRBJ1-1	TRBD1	TRBV5-1	CASSSGGSGTEAFF	TGCGCCAGCAGCTCAGGGGGCAGCGGCACTGAAGCTTTCTTT
-	TRBJ1-2	TRBD1	TRBV5-5	CASSLERGPANYGYTF	TGTGCCAGCAGCTTGGAGAGGGGGCCGGCTAACTATGGCTACACCTTC
-	TRBJ1-2	-	TRBV5-4	CASSFGEGYGYTF	TGTGCCAGCAGCTTCGGAGAAGGCTATGGCTACACCTTC
-	TRBJ1-5	TRBD1	TRBV4-1	CASSQDRGQGYQPQHF	TGCGCCAGCAGCCAAGATCGAGGACAGGGGTATCAGCCCCAGCATTTT
-	TRBJ2-7	-	TRBV27	CASRLSGSSPYEQYF	TGTGCCAGCAGACTCTCCGGGTCTTCTCCCTACGAGCAGTACTTC
-	TRBJ1-3	-	TRBV5-1	CASSLDNLGNTIYF	TGCGCCAGCAGTCTGGACAACCTCGGAAACACCATATATTTT
once	TRBJ1-6	TRBD1	TRBV2	CASSVKQGASPLHF	TGTGCCAGCAGTGTCAAACAGGGGGCCTCACCCCTCCACTTT
-	TRBJ2-3	-	TRBV9	CASSDGAGTDTQYF	TGTGCCAGCAGCGACGGGGCCGGCACAGATACGCAGTATTTT
once	TRBJ2-7	-	TRBV10-1	CASSEFGTATYEQYF	TGCGCCAGCAGTGAGTTCGGGACGGCAACCTACGAGCAGTACTTC
once	TRBJ2-7	-	TRBV27	CASSPRDKTYEQYF	TGTGCCAGCAGTCCCCGGGACAAGACCTACGAGCAGTACTTC
-	TRBJ2-7	-	TRBV4-1	CASSPSGSGYEQYF	TGCGCCAGCAGCCCATCAGGGTCTGGGTACGAGCAGTACTTC
-	TRBJ2-2	TRBD1	TRBV18	CASSQAPTGGRTGELFF	TGTGCCAGCTCACAAGCCCCAACAGGGGGCCGGACCGGGGAGCTGTTTTTT
-	TRBJ2-1	-	TRBV12-5	CASGLVGDEQFF	TGTGCTAGTGGTTTGGTTGGGGATGAGCAGTTCTTC
-	TRBJ1-1	TRBD1	TRBV5-4	CASSYDRGAWAEAFF	TGTGCCAGCAGCTACGACAGGGGAGCATGGGCTGAAGCTTTCTTT
-	TRBJ2-3	-	TRBV30	CAWKPATDTQYF	TGTGCCTGGAAGCCAGCCACAGATACGCAGTATTTT
few	TRBJ2-2	-	TRBV7-6	CASSLTATGELFF	TGTGCCAGCAGCTTAACGGCGACCGGGGAGCTGTTTTTT
-	TRBJ1-5	TRBD1	TRBV30	CAWSVQGGGNQPQHF	TGTGCCTGGAGTGTACAGGGGGGAGGCAATCAGCCCCAGCATTTT
-	TRBJ1-2	-	TRBV19	CASSTAGNYGYTF	TGTGCCAGTAGCACGGCGGGGAACTATGGCTACACCTTC
-	TRBJ1-2	-	TRBV10-2	CASSESTGQTLNYGYTF	TGCGCCAGCAGTGAGTCGACCGGACAGACTCTTAACTATGGCTACACCTTC
-	TRBJ1-3	-	TRBV11-3	CASSVSGIGGNTIYF	TGTGCCAGCAGCGTATCCGGGATAGGAGGAAACACCATATATTTT
-	TRBJ2-7	TRBD1	TRBV6-5	CASSYSGRGQDEQYF	TGTGCCAGCAGTTACTCTGGAAGGGGGCAGGACGAGCAGTACTTC